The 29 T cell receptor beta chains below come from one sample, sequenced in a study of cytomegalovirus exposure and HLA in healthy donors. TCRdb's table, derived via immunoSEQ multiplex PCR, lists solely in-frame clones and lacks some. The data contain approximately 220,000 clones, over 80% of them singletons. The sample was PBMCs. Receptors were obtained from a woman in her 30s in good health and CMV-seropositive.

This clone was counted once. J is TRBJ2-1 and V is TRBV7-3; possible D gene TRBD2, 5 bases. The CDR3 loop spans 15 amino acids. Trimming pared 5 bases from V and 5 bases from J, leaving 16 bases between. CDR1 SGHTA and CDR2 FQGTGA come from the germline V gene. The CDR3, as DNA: TGTGCCAGCAGCCGGGATCTCTCTCCAAACAATGAGCAGTTCTTC. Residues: CASSRDLSPNNEQFF.

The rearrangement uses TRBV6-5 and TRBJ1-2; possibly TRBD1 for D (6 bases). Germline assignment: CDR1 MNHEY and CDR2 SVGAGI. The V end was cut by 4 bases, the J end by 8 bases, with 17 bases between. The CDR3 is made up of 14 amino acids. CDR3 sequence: CASSFTGHSSGYTF. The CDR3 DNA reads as TGTGCCAGCAGTTTCACGGGACACTCCTCGGGCTACACCTTC.

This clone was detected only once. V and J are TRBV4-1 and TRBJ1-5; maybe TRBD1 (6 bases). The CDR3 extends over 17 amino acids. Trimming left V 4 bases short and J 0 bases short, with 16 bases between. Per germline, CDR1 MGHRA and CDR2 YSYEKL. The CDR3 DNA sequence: TGCGCCAGCAGCCTCGGACAGACAACCTATAGCAATCAGCCCCAGCATTTT. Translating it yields CASSLGQTTYSNQPQHF.

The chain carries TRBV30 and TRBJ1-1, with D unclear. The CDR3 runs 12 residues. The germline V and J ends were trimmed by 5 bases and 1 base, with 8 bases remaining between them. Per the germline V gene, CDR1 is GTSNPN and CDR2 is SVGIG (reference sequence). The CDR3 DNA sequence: TGTGCCTGGGGGGTTACGAACACTGAAGCTTTCTTT. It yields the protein CAWGVTNTEAFF.

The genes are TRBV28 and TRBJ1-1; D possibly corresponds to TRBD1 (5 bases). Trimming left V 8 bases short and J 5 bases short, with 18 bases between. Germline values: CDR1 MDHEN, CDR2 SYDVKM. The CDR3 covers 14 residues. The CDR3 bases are TGTGCCAGCCTGAGGAGCAGGACAAAGACTGAAGCTTTCTTT. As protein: CASLRSRTKTEAFF.

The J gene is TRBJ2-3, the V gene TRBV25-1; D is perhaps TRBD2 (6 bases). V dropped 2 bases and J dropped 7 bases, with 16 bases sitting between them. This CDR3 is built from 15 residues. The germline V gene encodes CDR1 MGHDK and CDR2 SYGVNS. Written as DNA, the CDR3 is TGTGCCAGCAGTGAAGTCGGTGGGAGGAGATATACGCAGTATTTT. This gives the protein CASSEVGGRRYTQYF.

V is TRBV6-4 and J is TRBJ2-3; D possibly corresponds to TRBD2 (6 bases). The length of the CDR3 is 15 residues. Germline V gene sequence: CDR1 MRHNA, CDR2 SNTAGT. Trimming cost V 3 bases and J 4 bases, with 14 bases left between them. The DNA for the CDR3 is TGTGCCAGCAGTGAAAGGCCGGGAGACGCAGATACGCAGTATTTT. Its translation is CASSERPGDADTQYF.

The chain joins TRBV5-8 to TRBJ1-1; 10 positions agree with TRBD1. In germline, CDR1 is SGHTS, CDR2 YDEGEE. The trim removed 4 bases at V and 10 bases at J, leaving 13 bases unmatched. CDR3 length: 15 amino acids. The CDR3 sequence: CASSVSPGQGFGAFF. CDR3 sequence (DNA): TGTGCCAGCAGCGTATCTCCGGGACAGGGGTTTGGAGCTTTCTTT.

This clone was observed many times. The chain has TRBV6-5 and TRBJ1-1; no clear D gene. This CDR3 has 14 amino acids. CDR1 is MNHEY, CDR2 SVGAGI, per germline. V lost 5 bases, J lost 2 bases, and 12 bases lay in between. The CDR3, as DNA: TGTGCCAGCAGTGGGCCACGCGTCAACACTGAAGCTTTCTTT. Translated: CASSGPRVNTEAFF.

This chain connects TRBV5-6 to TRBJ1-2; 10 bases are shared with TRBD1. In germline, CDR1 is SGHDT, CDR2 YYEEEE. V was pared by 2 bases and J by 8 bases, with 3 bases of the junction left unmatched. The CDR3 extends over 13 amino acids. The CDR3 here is CASSFGTGEGYTF. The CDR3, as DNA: TGTGCCAGCAGCTTCGGGACAGGGGAAGGCTACACCTTC.

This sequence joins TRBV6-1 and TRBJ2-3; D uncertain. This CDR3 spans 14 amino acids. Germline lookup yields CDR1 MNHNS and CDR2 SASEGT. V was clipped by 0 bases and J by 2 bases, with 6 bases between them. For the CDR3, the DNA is TGTGCCAGCAGTGAAGCGGAGTTCACAGATACGCAGTATTTT. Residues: CASSEAEFTDTQYF.

The CDR3 sequence: CASSLSFSGNTIYF. As DNA, the CDR3 is TGTGCCAGCAGCCTTTCGTTCTCTGGAAACACCATATATTTT. V gene TRBV9 combines with J gene TRBJ1-3; D not resolved. The CDR3 sequence is 14 residues long. Germline V gives CDR1 SGDLS, CDR2 YYNGEE. Trimming took 4 bases from V and 0 from J, leaving 8 bases between them.

CDR3 in amino acids: CSVLTGGSSEQYF. The CDR3 region has the DNA TGCAGCGTCTTGACAGGGGGATCGAGCGAGCAGTACTTC. The chain combines TRBV29-1 with TRBJ2-7, with 9 bases that match TRBD1. The CDR3 spans 13 residues. V dropped 6 bases and J dropped 6; count of bases not matched to a gene: 9. Germline V gene lookup returns CDR1 SQVTM and CDR2 ANQGSEA.

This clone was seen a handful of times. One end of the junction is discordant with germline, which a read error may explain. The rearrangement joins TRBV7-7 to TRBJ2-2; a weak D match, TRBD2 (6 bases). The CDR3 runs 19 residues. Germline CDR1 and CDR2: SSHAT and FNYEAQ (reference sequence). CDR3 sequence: CASSLGGGSSGQNTGELFF. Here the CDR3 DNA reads TGTGCTAGCAGCTTAGGCGGCGGTTCGAGCGGGCAGAACACCGGGGAGCTGTTTTTT.

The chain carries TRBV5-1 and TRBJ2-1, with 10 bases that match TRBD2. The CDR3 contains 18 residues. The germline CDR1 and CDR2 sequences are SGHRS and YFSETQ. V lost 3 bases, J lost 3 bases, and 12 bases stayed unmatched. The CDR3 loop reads CASSWGTSEGAIYNEQFF. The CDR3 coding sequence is TGCGCCAGCAGCTGGGGGACTAGCGAGGGAGCCATCTACAATGAGCAGTTCTTC.

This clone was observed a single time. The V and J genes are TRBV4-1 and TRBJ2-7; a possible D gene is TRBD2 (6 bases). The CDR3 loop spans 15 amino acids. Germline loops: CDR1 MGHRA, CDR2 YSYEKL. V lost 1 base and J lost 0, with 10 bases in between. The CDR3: CASSQVGGPSYEQYF. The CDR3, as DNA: TGCGCCAGCAGCCAAGTGGGGGGACCCTCCTACGAGCAGTACTTC.

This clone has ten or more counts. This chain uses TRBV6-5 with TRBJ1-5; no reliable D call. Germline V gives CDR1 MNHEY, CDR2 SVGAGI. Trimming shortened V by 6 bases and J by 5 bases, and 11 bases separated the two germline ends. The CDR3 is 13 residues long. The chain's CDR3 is CASSASFDQPQHF. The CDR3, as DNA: TGTGCCAGCAGCGCGTCATTCGATCAGCCCCAGCATTTT.

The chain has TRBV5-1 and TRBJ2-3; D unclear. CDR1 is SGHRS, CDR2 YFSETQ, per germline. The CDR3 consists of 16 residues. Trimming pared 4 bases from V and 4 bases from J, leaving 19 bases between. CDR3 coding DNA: TGCGCCAGCAGCCCGACCCCCTGGGGTAACGCAGATACGCAGTATTTT. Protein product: CASSPTPWGNADTQYF.

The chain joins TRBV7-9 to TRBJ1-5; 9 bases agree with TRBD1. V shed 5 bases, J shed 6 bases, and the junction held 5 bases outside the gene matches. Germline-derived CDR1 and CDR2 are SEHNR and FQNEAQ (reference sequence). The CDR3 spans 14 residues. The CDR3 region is CASSGGTGSQPQHF. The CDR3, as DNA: TGTGCCAGCAGCGGTGGGACAGGGTCTCAGCCCCAGCATTTT.

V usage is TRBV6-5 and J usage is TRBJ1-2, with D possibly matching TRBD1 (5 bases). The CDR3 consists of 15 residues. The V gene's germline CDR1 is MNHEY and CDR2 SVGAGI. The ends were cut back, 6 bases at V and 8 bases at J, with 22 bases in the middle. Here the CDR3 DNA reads TGTGCCAGCAGGCCCCCTGCGGGACTTCTAGGGGGCTACACCTTC. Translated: CASRPPAGLLGGYTF.

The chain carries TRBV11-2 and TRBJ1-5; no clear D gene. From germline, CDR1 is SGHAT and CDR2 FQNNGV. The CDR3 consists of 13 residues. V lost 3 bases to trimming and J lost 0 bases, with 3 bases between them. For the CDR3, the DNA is TGTGCCAGCAGCTTGAATAGCAATCAGCCCCAGCATTTT. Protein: CASSLNSNQPQHF. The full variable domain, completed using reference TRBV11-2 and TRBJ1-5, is EAGVAQSPRYKIIEKRQSVAFWCNPISGHATLYWYQQILGQGPKLLIQFQNNGVVDDSQLPKDRFSAERLKGVDSTLKIQPAKLEDSAVYLCASSLNSNQPQHFGDGTRLSIL.

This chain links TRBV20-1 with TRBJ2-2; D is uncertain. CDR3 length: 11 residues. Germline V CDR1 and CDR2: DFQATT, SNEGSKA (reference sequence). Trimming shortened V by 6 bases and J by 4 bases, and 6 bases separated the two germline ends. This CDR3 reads CSAPFTGELFF. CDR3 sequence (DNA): TGCAGTGCCCCCTTCACCGGGGAGCTGTTTTTT.

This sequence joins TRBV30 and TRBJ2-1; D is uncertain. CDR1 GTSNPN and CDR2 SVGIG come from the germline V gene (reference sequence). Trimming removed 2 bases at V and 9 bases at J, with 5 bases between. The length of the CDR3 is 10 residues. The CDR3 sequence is CAWSKVEQFF. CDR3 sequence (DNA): TGTGCCTGGAGTAAGGTTGAGCAGTTCTTC.

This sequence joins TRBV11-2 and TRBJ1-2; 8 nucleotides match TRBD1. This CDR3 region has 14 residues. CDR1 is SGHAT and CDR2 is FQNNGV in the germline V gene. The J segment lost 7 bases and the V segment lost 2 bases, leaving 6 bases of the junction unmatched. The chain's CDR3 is CASSLLRTGFGYTF. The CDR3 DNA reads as TGTGCCAGCAGCTTACTCCGGACAGGGTTTGGCTACACCTTC.

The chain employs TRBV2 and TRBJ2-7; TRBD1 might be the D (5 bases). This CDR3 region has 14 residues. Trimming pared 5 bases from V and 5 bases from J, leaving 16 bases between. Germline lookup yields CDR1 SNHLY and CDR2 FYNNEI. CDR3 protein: CASSPQGTFDEQYF. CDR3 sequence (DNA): TGTGCCAGCAGTCCCCAGGGTACATTCGACGAGCAGTACTTC.

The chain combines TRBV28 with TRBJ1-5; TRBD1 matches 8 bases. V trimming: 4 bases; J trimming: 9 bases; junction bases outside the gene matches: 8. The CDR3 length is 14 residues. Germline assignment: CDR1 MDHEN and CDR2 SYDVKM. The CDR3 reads CASSSDRVSLPQHF. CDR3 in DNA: TGTGCCAGCAGTTCGGACAGGGTGTCTTTGCCCCAGCATTTT.

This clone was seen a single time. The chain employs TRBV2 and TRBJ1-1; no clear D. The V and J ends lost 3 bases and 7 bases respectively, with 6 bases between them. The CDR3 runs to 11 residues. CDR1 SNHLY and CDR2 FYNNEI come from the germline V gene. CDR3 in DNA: TGTGCCAGCAGTGAGGTACATGAAGCTTTCTTT. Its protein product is CASSEVHEAFF.

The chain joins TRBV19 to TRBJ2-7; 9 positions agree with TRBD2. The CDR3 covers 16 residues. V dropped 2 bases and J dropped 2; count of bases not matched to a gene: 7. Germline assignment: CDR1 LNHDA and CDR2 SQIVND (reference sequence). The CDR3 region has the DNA TGTGCCAGTAGTATACTCCCGCTAGCGGGGACCTACGAGCAGTACTTC. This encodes CASSILPLAGTYEQYF.

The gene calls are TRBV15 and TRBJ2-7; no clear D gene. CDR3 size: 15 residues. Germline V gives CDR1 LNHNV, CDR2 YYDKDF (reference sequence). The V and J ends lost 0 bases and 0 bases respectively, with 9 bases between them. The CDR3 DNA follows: TGTGCCACCAGCAGAGATCGCGGAAGCTCCTACGAGCAGTACTTC. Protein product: CATSRDRGSSYEQYF.